These 23 T cell receptor beta chains originate from one sample sequenced in a study of identical twins. Via MiXCR, TCRdb re-called the 5' RACE reads, giving one row per CDR3 protein. The sample shows about 340,000 distinct CDR3 sequences, 9% to 15% of them seen only once. These records were also assigned to another study, of yellow fever vaccine responses in identical twins.

The specimen sequenced was CD8+ T cells sorted from blood. The source is a woman between 18 and 29 years old in good health.

This clonotype has a count of ten or more. This chain joins TRBV6-5 and TRBJ1-1; D gene uncertain. Trimming shortened V by 2 bases and J by 5 bases, and 9 bases separated the two germline ends. CDR1 and CDR2 from the germline V gene are MNHEY and SVGAGI. The CDR3 has 13 residues. The CDR3 is CASSYGGPTEAFF. In nucleotides, the CDR3 is TGTGCCAGCAGTTACGGAGGTCCGACTGAAGCTTTCTTT.

This clonotype was picked up a small number of times. The gene calls are TRBV29-1 and TRBJ2-7, with 9 bases that match TRBD2. The CDR3 extends over 16 amino acids. In germline, CDR1 is SQVTM, CDR2 ANQGSEA. Trimming at V came to 3 bases and at J to 3 bases, leaving 12 bases not matched to a gene. In nucleotides, the CDR3 is TGCAGCGTTGATGCGGGCGCCAGCGGGAGGATCTACGAGCAGTACTTC. Translating gives CSVDAGASGRIYEQYF.

The table lists this clonotype with a few counts. The chain uses TRBV15 and TRBJ2-3; D is tentatively TRBD1 or TRBD2 (5 bases each). CDR3 length equals 15 residues. Germline loops: CDR1 LNHNV, CDR2 YYDKDF (reference sequence). V was cut by 1 base and J by 2 bases, with 10 bases left in between. The CDR3 spells CATSRGRDATDTQYF. The CDR3 nucleotides read TGTGCCACCAGCAGAGGTAGGGACGCCACAGATACGCAGTATTTT.

The chain uses TRBV20-1 and TRBJ1-4; D is uncertain. V lost 1 base and J lost 4, with 1 base in between. Germline loops: CDR1 DFQATT, CDR2 SNEGSKA (reference sequence). This CDR3 has 11 residues. CDR3 coding DNA: TGCAGTGCTAGAGTTAATGAAAAACTGTTTTTT. Amino acid sequence: CSARVNEKLFF.

V gene TRBV4-2 combines with J gene TRBJ1-5; the D gene is possibly TRBD1 (5 bases). Between the trimmed V and J ends, which lost 5 bases and 0 bases, there was a span of 23 bases. Germline CDR1 reads LGHNA; CDR2 reads YNFKEQ. This CDR3 spans 19 amino acids. Here the CDR3 DNA reads TGTGCCAGCAGCGAAAGACTAATAGGGGAGACATATAGCAATCAGCCCCAGCATTTT. This encodes CASSERLIGETYSNQPQHF.

The gene calls are TRBV7-8 and TRBJ2-1; D tentatively fits TRBD1 or TRBD2 (9 bases each). Trimming took 5 bases from V and 9 from J, leaving 20 bases between them. CDR1 SGHVS and CDR2 FQNEAQ come from the germline V gene. The CDR3 spans 15 residues. The CDR3 protein is CASSPSGTGTSEQFF. The CDR3 region has the DNA TGTGCCAGCAGCCCTAGCGGGACAGGGACTAGTGAGCAGTTCTTC.

The chain joins TRBV12-5 to TRBJ1-2; maybe TRBD1 (6 bases). The CDR3 spans 17 residues. V lost 0 bases and J 6 bases, leaving 20 bases between the germline ends. CDR1 and CDR2 (germline): LGHNT, FRNRAP. The CDR3 here is CASGLVRYRQDRHGYTF. The CDR3 DNA sequence: TGTGCTAGTGGTTTGGTACGTTACCGACAGGACAGACATGGCTACACCTTC.

This clonotype was observed many times. V gene TRBV27 combines with J gene TRBJ1-1, with D unclear. This CDR3 is 11 amino acids long. V gave up 8 bases and J gave up 8 bases, with 12 bases separating them. In germline, CDR1 is MNHEY, CDR2 SMNVEV (reference sequence). In nucleotides, the CDR3 is TGTGCCAGCGGTGAGGCCACCGAAGCTTTCTTT. Its translation: CASGEATEAFF.

This chain uses TRBV4-1 with TRBJ2-7, with TRBD2 identical over 11 bases. Germline V lookup: CDR1 MGHRA, CDR2 YSYEKL. The CDR3 has 15 amino acids. With V trimmed by 5 bases and J by 4 bases, 7 bases remained unmatched. CDR3 protein: CASSKLAGDLYEQYV. In DNA, the CDR3 is TGCGCCAGCAGCAAACTAGCGGGGGACCTGTACGAGCAGTACGTC.

The table lists this clonotype with many counts. The chain carries TRBV12-3 or TRBV12-4 and TRBJ2-4, with 12 bases fitting TRBD1. J was trimmed by 9 bases and V by 7 bases; bases with no gene match: 7. The CDR3 extends over 14 amino acids. Here the CDR3 DNA reads TGTGCCAGCACTGCCGGGACAGGGGGCGGCATTCAGTACTTC. Protein sequence: CASTAGTGGGIQYF.

This clonotype came up many times. V and J are TRBV9 and TRBJ2-5; D assignment may be TRBD1 or TRBD2 (5 bases each). The V gene's germline CDR1 is SGDLS and CDR2 YYNGEE. V lost 4 bases, J lost 5 bases, and 15 bases lay in between. This CDR3 is built from 14 residues. CDR3 amino acids: CASSFGGSRETQYF. Written as DNA, the CDR3 is TGTGCCAGCAGCTTTGGGGGTTCCCGGGAGACCCAGTACTTC.

Many counts were recorded for this clonotype. The rearrangement uses TRBV2 and TRBJ1-6; D may be TRBD1 (6 bases). The CDR3 is 15 residues long. CDR1 is SNHLY and CDR2 is FYNNEI in the germline V gene. The germline V and J ends were trimmed by 6 bases and 5 bases, with 14 bases remaining between them. The CDR3 sequence is CASSQVGGDNSPLHF. DNA of the CDR3: TGTGCCAGCAGCCAAGTAGGGGGTGATAATTCACCCCTCCACTTT.

CDR3 in amino acids: CASSLAGDWSPLHF. DNA for the CDR3: TGTGCCAGCAGCTTAGCAGGGGATTGGTCACCCCTCCACTTT. The J gene is TRBJ1-6, the V gene TRBV11-2, with D perhaps TRBD1 (6 bases). CDR3 length: 14 residues. Trimming left V 1 base short and J 10 bases short, with 11 bases between. Looked up from germline, CDR1 is SGHAT and CDR2 is FQNNGV.

There are many counts of this clonotype. The chain is built from TRBV5-1 and TRBJ2-5, with 7 bases matching TRBD1. The CDR3 runs to 15 residues. With V trimmed by 3 bases and J by 4 bases, 9 bases remained unmatched. CDR1 and CDR2 (germline): SGHRS, YFSETQ. The CDR3 is CASSSGQSGAETQYF. As DNA, the CDR3 is TGCGCCAGCAGCTCGGGACAGTCAGGGGCAGAGACCCAGTACTTC.

The V gene is TRBV5-1, the J gene TRBJ2-3; D is ambiguous. Trimming took 2 bases from V and 4 from J, leaving 5 bases between them. This CDR3 contains 12 residues. Germline V gene lookup returns CDR1 SGHRS and CDR2 YFSETQ. CDR3 sequence: CASSFNSDTQYF. The CDR3 DNA sequence: TGCGCCAGCAGCTTTAATTCAGATACGCAGTATTTT.

The table lists this clonotype with a few counts. This chain links TRBV6-4 with TRBJ2-3, with 8 nucleotides matching TRBD2. From germline, CDR1 is MRHNA and CDR2 SNTAGT. This CDR3 has 15 amino acids. V gave up 3 bases and J gave up 0 bases; unmatched junction bases: 2. The CDR3 DNA reads as TGTGCCAGCAGTGAAGGGACTAGTAGCACAGATACGCAGTATTTT. Translation gives CASSEGTSSTDTQYF.

This clonotype was found a few times. CDR3 residues: CASSQVLGTGGGELFF. The DNA for the CDR3 is TGCGCCAGCAGCCAAGTTCTCGGGACAGGGGGCGGGGAGCTGTTTTTT. The chain couples TRBV4-1 to TRBJ2-2; 11 nucleotides match TRBD1. The ends lost 1 base at V and 7 bases at J; junction bases unmatched: 5. This CDR3 spans 16 amino acids. The germline V gene encodes CDR1 MGHRA and CDR2 YSYEKL.

J is TRBJ2-3 and V is TRBV6-1; tentative D call: TRBD2 (5 bases). CDR1 is MNHNS, CDR2 SASEGT, per germline. The CDR3 has 13 amino acids. V was pared by 3 bases and J by 6 bases, with 10 bases between. For the CDR3, the DNA is TGTGCCAGCAGTGAGGACTTACTGGATACGCAGTATTTT. It specifies CASSEDLLDTQYF.

There are many counts of this clonotype. The gene calls are TRBV10-3 and TRBJ2-5, with D tentatively TRBD2 (6 bases). V lost 10 bases, J lost 4 bases, and 19 bases lay in between. The CDR3 spans 14 residues. Per germline, CDR1 ENHRY and CDR2 SYGVKD. Here the CDR3 reads CATRETGVGETQYF. CDR3 DNA sequence: TGTGCCACCCGAGAGACGGGAGTCGGAGAGACCCAGTACTTC.

This clonotype was observed a handful of times. The chain carries TRBV20-1 and TRBJ2-5, with D possibly TRBD1 on 6 matching bases. CDR1 is DFQATT and CDR2 is SNEGSKA in the germline V gene (reference sequence). This CDR3 comprises 15 residues. V gave up 1 base and J gave up 2 bases, with 14 bases separating them. The CDR3 region is CSARGSEGQQETQYF. CDR3 bases: TGCAGTGCTAGAGGGAGCGAGGGACAACAAGAGACCCAGTACTTC.

The rearrangement uses TRBV15 and TRBJ2-3, with D possibly TRBD1 on 6 matching bases. CDR1 LNHNV and CDR2 YYDKDF come from the germline V gene (reference sequence). Between the trimmed V and J ends, which lost 0 bases and 4 bases, there was a span of 20 bases. The CDR3 is 18 residues long. The CDR3 loop is CATSRDRLVGASPDTQYF. The CDR3 DNA reads TGTGCCACCAGCAGAGATAGGCTAGTGGGGGCCAGCCCAGATACGCAGTATTTT.

The V and J genes are TRBV10-3 and TRBJ2-7; D uncertain. The ends were cut back, 0 bases at V and 2 bases at J, with 8 bases in the middle. The CDR3 runs to 14 residues. In germline, CDR1 is ENHRY, CDR2 SYGVKD. The CDR3 sequence is CAISESGGPYEQYF. In DNA form, the CDR3 reads TGTGCCATCAGTGAGTCGGGCGGACCCTACGAGCAGTACTTC.

The chain is built from TRBV20-1 and TRBJ2-7, with TRBD1 matching 7 bases. Germline V gene data show CDR1 as DFQATT and CDR2 as SNEGSKA (reference sequence). The trim removed 2 bases at V and 6 bases at J, leaving 10 bases unmatched. CDR3 length: 14 residues. The CDR3 here is CSARNADREFEQYV. As DNA, the CDR3 is TGCAGTGCTAGAAACGCCGACAGGGAGTTCGAGCAGTACGTC.